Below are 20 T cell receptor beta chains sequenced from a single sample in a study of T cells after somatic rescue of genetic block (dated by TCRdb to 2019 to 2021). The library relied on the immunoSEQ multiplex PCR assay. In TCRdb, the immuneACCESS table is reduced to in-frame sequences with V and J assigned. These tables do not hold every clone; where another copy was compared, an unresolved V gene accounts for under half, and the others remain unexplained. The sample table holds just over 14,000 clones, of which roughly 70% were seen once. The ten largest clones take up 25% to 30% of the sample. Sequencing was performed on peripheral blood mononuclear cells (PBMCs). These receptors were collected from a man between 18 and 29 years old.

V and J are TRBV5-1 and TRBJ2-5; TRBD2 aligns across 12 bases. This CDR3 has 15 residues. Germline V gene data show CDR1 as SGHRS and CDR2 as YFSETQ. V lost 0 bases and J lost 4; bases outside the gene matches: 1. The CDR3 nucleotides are TGCGCCAGCAGCTTGGGACTAGCGGGAGTAGAGACCCAGTACTTC. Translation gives CASSLGLAGVETQYF.

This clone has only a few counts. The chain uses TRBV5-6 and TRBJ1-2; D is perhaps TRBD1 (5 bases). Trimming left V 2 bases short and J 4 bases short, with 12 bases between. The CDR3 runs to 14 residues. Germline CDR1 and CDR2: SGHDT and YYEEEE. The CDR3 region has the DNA TGTGCCAGCAGCTTTGGGGGACGTACCTATGGCTACACCTTC. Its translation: CASSFGGRTYGYTF.

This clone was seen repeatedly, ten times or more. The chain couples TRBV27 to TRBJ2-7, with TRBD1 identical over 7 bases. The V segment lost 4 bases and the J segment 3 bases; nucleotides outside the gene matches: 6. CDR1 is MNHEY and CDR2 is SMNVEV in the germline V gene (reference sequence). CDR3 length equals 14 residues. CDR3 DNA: TGTGCCAGCAGTTCAAGGGGACAGTTCTACGAGCAGTACTTC. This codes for CASSSRGQFYEQYF.

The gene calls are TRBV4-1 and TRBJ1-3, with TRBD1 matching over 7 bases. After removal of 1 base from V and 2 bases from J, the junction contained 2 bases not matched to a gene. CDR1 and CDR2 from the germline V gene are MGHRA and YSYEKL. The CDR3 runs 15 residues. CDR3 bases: TGCGCCAGCAGCCAAGTACAGGGGCCTGGAAACACCATATATTTT. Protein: CASSQVQGPGNTIYF.

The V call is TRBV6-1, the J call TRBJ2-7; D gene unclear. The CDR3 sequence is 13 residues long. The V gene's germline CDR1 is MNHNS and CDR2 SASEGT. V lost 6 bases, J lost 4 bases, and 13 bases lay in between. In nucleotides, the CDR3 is TGTGCCAGCAGATCAGAGGTGCTTTACGAGCAGTACTTC. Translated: CASRSEVLYEQYF.

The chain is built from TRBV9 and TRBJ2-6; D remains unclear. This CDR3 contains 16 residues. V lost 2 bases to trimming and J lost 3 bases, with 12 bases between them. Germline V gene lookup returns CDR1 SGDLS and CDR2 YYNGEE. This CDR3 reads CASSVSSTFGANVLTF. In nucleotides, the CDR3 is TGTGCCAGCAGCGTCTCATCTACTTTTGGGGCCAACGTCCTGACTTTC.

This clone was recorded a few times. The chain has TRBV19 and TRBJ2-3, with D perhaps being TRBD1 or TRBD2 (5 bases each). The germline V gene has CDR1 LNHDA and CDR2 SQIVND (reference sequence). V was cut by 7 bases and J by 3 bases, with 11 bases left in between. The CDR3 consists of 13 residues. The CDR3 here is CASTPGPTDTQYF. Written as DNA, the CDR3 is TGTGCCAGTACTCCGGGACCGACAGATACGCAGTATTTT.

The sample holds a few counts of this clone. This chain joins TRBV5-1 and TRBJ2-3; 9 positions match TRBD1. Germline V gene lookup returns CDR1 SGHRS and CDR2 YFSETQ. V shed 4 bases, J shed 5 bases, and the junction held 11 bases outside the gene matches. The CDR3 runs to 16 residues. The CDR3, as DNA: TGCGCCAGCAGCGTACCGACCGGGACAGGGCTAGATACGCAGTATTTT. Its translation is CASSVPTGTGLDTQYF. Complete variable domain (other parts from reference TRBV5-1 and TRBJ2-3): KAGVTQTPRYLIKTRGQQVTLSCSPISGHRSVSWYQQTPGQGLQFLFEYFSETQRNKGNFPGRFSGRQFSNSRSEMNVSTLELGDSALYLCASSVPTGTGLDTQYFGPGTRLTVL.

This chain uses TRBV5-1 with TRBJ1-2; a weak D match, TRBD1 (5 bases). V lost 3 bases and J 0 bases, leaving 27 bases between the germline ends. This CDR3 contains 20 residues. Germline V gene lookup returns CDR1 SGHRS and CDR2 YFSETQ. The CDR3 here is CASSSGEGTAWGLANYGYTF. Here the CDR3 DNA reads TGCGCCAGCAGCTCCGGCGAAGGGACGGCTTGGGGACTGGCTAACTATGGCTACACCTTC.

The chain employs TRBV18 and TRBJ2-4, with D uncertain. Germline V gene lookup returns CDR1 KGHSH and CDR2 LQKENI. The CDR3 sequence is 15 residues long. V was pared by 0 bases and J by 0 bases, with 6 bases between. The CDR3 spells CASSPPVLAKNIQYF. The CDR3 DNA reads TGTGCCAGCTCACCACCGGTGCTAGCCAAAAACATTCAGTACTTC.

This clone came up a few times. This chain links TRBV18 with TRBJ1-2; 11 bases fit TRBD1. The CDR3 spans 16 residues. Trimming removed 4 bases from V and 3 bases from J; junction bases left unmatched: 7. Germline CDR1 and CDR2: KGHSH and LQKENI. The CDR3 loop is CASSLLPGQGDYGYTF. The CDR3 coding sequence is TGTGCCAGCTCACTCCTCCCGGGACAGGGGGACTATGGCTACACCTTC.

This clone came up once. The CDR3: CASSWDRWGGYTF. The CDR3 nucleotides read TGCGCCAGCAGTTGGGACAGGTGGGGTGGCTACACCTTC. This sequence joins TRBV10-2 and TRBJ1-2; 8 bases fit TRBD1. Germline trimming cut 5 bases from V and 7 bases from J; bases unmatched to any gene: 6. Germline V gene data show CDR1 as WSHSY and CDR2 as SAAADI. CDR3 length: 13 residues.

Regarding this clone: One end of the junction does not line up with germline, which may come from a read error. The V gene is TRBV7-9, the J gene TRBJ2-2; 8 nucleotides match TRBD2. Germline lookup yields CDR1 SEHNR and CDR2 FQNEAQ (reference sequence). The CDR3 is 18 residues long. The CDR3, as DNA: TGTGCCAGCAGCTTACGGCGAGGCGGGGGGCCCGGCACCGAGGAGCTGTTTTTT. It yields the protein CASSLRRGGGPGTEELFF.

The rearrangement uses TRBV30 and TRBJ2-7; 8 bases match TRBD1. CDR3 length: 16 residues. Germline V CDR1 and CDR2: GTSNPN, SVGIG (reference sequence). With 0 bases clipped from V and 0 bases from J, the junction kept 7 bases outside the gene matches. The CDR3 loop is CAWSVRWTGPSYEQYF. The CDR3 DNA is TGTGCCTGGAGTGTCCGGTGGACAGGGCCCTCCTACGAGCAGTACTTC.

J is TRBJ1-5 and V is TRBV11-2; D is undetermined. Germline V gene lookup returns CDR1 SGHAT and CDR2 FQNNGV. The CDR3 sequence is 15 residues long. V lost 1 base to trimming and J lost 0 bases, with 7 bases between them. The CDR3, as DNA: TGTGCCAGCAGCTTAGGCAGCCATAGCAATCAGCCCCAGCATTTT. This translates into CASSLGSHSNQPQHF.

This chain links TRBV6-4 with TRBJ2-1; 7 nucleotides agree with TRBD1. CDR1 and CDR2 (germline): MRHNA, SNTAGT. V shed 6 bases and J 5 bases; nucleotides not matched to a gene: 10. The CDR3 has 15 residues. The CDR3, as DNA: TGTGCCAGCAGGCCCAGACAGGGTGACGACAATGAGCAGTTCTTC. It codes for CASRPRQGDDNEQFF.

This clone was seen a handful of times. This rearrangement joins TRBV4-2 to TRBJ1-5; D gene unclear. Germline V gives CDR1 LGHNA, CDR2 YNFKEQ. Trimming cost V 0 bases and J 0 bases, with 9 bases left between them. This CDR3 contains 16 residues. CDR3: CASSQDVGPSNQPQHF. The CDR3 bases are TGTGCCAGCAGCCAAGATGTTGGCCCTAGCAATCAGCCCCAGCATTTT.

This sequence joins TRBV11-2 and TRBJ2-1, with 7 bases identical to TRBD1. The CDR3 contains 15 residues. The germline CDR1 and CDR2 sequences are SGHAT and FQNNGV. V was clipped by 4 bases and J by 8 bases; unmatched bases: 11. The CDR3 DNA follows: TGTGCCAGCAGCTATAGCAGCCAGGGGGAATATGAGCAGTTCTTC. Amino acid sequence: CASSYSSQGEYEQFF.

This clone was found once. The CDR3 bases are TGTGCCAGCAGTCTAGCGGGAGGGCCGAGCACAGATACGCAGTATTTT. Amino acids: CASSLAGGPSTDTQYF. This rearrangement joins TRBV28 to TRBJ2-3, with TRBD2 matching 12 bases. The CDR3 covers 16 residues. V gave up 5 bases and J gave up 0 bases; unmatched junction bases: 3. Germline V gene lookup returns CDR1 MDHEN and CDR2 SYDVKM.

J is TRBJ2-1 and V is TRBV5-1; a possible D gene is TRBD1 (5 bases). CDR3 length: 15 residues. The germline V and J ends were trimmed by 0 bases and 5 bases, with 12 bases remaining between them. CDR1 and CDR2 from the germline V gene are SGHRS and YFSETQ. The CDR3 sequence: CASSLATAFHNEQFF. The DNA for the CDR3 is TGCGCCAGCAGCTTGGCGACAGCTTTTCACAATGAGCAGTTCTTC.